The rows below give T cell receptor beta chains drawn from one sample of a study of blood T cells in healthy people across ages. MiXCR, applied by TCRdb to the 5' RACE reads, yields one record per CDR3 protein. This sample carries 950,000 to 1,200,000 distinct CDR3 sequences, more than 30% of them seen once, and the ten largest clones take around 14%. Sequencing was done on a sample of blood. These receptors were taken from a man younger than 35 in good health. The CDR3 runs from the conserved cysteine through the conserved F or W. A D gene is named only where the DNA matches it firmly. Size is stated for part of the rows, as once, few or many counts, or as a class when the clone is expanded.

v_call: TRBV30
clone_size: many
j_call: TRBJ2-5
d_call: NA
cdr3_aa: CAWSVQQETQYF
cdr3_nt: TGTGCCTGGAGTGTACAGCAAGAGACCCAGTACTTC

v_call: TRBV7-2
clone_size: few
j_call: TRBJ1-4
d_call: TRBD1
cdr3_aa: CASSSADREGEKLFF
cdr3_nt: TGTGCCAGCAGCTCCGCCGACAGGGAAGGTGAAAAACTGTTTTTT

v_call: TRBV7-2
clone_size: few
j_call: TRBJ2-3
d_call: NA
cdr3_aa: CASSRLMTDTQYF
cdr3_nt: TGTGCCAGCAGCCGACTTATGACAGATACGCAGTATTTT

v_call: TRBV20-1
clone_size: NA
j_call: TRBJ1-2
d_call: NA
cdr3_aa: CSARDSGGSVAYGYTF
cdr3_nt: TGCAGTGCTAGAGACTCCGGCGGGTCGGTTGCCTATGGCTACACCTTC

v_call: TRBV29-1
clone_size: few
j_call: TRBJ2-1
d_call: NA
cdr3_aa: CSVAPRYNEQFF
cdr3_nt: TGCAGCGTTGCCCCTAGATACAATGAGCAGTTCTTC

v_call: TRBV6-6
clone_size: NA
j_call: TRBJ1-1
d_call: NA
cdr3_aa: CASSYRGQNTEAFF
cdr3_nt: TGTGCCAGCAGTTACCGGGGACAGAACACTGAAGCTTTCTTT

v_call: TRBV9
clone_size: NA
j_call: TRBJ1-2
d_call: NA
cdr3_aa: CASSVGQLANYGYTF
cdr3_nt: TGTGCCAGCAGCGTAGGACAGCTCGCTAACTATGGCTACACCTTC

v_call: TRBV9
clone_size: NA
j_call: TRBJ2-1
d_call: TRBD2
cdr3_aa: CASSVGTSGGFYNEQFF
cdr3_nt: TGTGCCAGCAGCGTAGGGACTAGCGGGGGGTTCTACAATGAGCAGTTCTTC

v_call: TRBV11-1
clone_size: NA
j_call: TRBJ2-2
d_call: TRBD2
cdr3_aa: CASSPPRIGGGTQINTGELFF
cdr3_nt: TGTGCCAGCAGCCCCCCTCGAATCGGCGGGGGTACACAAATAAACACCGGGGAGCTGTTTTTT

v_call: TRBV7-8
clone_size: many
j_call: TRBJ2-5
d_call: NA
cdr3_aa: CASSLATLETQYF
cdr3_nt: TGTGCCAGCAGCTTAGCCACCTTGGAGACCCAGTACTTC

v_call: TRBV6-6
clone_size: NA
j_call: TRBJ1-2
d_call: NA
cdr3_aa: CASSYGGSVRPLYGHTF
cdr3_nt: TGTGCCAGCAGTTACGGAGGGTCTGTGCGGCCCCTATATGGCCACACCTTC

v_call: TRBV12-3/TRBV12-4
clone_size: NA
j_call: TRBJ1-2
d_call: NA
cdr3_aa: CAGSLTRNYGYTF
cdr3_nt: TGTGCCGGCAGTTTAACGAGGAACTATGGCTACACCTTC

v_call: TRBV20-1
clone_size: few
j_call: TRBJ2-7
d_call: NA
cdr3_aa: CSASPLGAGNLYEQYF
cdr3_nt: TGCAGTGCTAGCCCCCTTGGCGCGGGGAACCTCTACGAGCAGTACTTC

v_call: TRBV7-2
clone_size: NA
j_call: TRBJ2-3
d_call: TRBD2
cdr3_aa: CASSLVLGEGDTQYF
cdr3_nt: TGTGCCAGCAGCTTAGTGCTAGGGGAGGGAGATACGCAGTATTTT

v_call: TRBV12-3/TRBV12-4
clone_size: NA
j_call: TRBJ2-3
d_call: NA
cdr3_aa: CASSPGDISTDTQYF
cdr3_nt: TGTGCCAGCAGTCCGGGGGACATTAGCACAGATACGCAGTATTTT

v_call: TRBV7-9
clone_size: NA
j_call: TRBJ1-2
d_call: TRBD1
cdr3_aa: CASSLAGTDNYGYTF
cdr3_nt: TGTGCCAGCAGCTTAGCCGGGACAGACAACTATGGCTACACCTTC

v_call: TRBV20-1
clone_size: NA
j_call: TRBJ2-2
d_call: NA
cdr3_aa: CSADPGTANTGELFF
cdr3_nt: TGCAGTGCTGATCCCGGGACCGCCAACACCGGGGAGCTGTTTTTT

v_call: TRBV9
clone_size: few
j_call: TRBJ1-5
d_call: NA
cdr3_aa: CASSLDDEGNQPQHF
cdr3_nt: TGTGCCAGCAGCCTTGACGATGAGGGCAATCAGCCCCAGCATTTT

v_call: TRBV18
clone_size: NA
j_call: TRBJ1-4
d_call: NA
cdr3_aa: CASSLLPRTGNEKLFF
cdr3_nt: TGTGCCAGCTCACTGCTACCCCGAACGGGTAATGAAAAACTGTTTTTT

v_call: TRBV4-3
clone_size: NA
j_call: TRBJ1-2
d_call: NA
cdr3_aa: CASSQEGTLYGYTF
cdr3_nt: TGCGCCAGCAGCCAAGAGGGGACCCTCTATGGCTACACCTTC

v_call: TRBV12-3/TRBV12-4
clone_size: NA
j_call: TRBJ1-1
d_call: NA
cdr3_aa: CASSLVYGGNTEAFF
cdr3_nt: TGTGCCAGCAGTTTAGTTTACGGGGGGAACACTGAAGCTTTCTTT

v_call: TRBV7-9
clone_size: NA
j_call: TRBJ2-7
d_call: TRBD2
cdr3_aa: CASSSREGPSYEQYF
cdr3_nt: TGTGCCAGCAGCTCCCGGGAGGGTCCCTCCTACGAGCAGTACTTC

v_call: TRBV6-2/TRBV6-3
clone_size: few
j_call: TRBJ2-1
d_call: NA
cdr3_aa: CAIREYNEQFF
cdr3_nt: TGTGCCATCAGAGAATACAATGAGCAGTTCTTC

v_call: TRBV20-1
clone_size: NA
j_call: TRBJ1-5
d_call: NA
cdr3_aa: CSARAGAQPQHF
cdr3_nt: TGCAGTGCTAGGGCAGGGGCTCAGCCCCAGCATTTT

v_call: TRBV7-6
clone_size: few
j_call: TRBJ2-3
d_call: NA
cdr3_aa: CASSAFSPDTQYF
cdr3_nt: TGTGCCAGCAGCGCATTTAGCCCGGATACGCAGTATTTT

v_call: TRBV4-2
clone_size: NA
j_call: TRBJ2-1
d_call: NA
cdr3_aa: CASSQGKGHGYNEQFF
cdr3_nt: TGTGCCAGCAGCCAAGGAAAGGGTCATGGTTACAATGAGCAGTTCTTC

v_call: TRBV10-3
clone_size: NA
j_call: TRBJ1-2
d_call: NA
cdr3_aa: CAISELPGQGTYGYTF
cdr3_nt: TGTGCCATCAGTGAGCTCCCTGGACAAGGGACCTATGGCTACACCTTC

v_call: TRBV20-1
clone_size: NA
j_call: TRBJ2-5
d_call: NA
cdr3_aa: CSAVQPGPWETQYF
cdr3_nt: TGCAGTGCTGTACAACCGGGACCCTGGGAGACCCAGTACTTC

v_call: TRBV4-3
clone_size: few
j_call: TRBJ1-4
d_call: NA
cdr3_aa: CASSQDIGGTNEKLFF
cdr3_nt: TGCGCCAGCAGCCAAGATATCGGGGGTACTAATGAAAAACTGTTTTTT

v_call: TRBV12-3/TRBV12-4
clone_size: few
j_call: TRBJ2-7
d_call: NA
cdr3_aa: CASSENFGNLNEQYF
cdr3_nt: TGTGCCAGCAGTGAGAACTTCGGAAACCTCAATGAGCAGTACTTC

v_call: TRBV12-3/TRBV12-4
clone_size: few
j_call: TRBJ2-3
d_call: NA
cdr3_aa: CASSAKSGFTDTQYF
cdr3_nt: TGTGCCAGCAGTGCTAAGTCGGGTTTCACAGATACGCAGTATTTT

v_call: TRBV11-1
clone_size: few
j_call: TRBJ2-7
d_call: NA
cdr3_aa: CASSYNRYSYEQYF
cdr3_nt: TGTGCCAGCAGCTATAACAGGTACTCCTACGAGCAGTACTTC

v_call: TRBV20-1
clone_size: NA
j_call: TRBJ2-5
d_call: TRBD1
cdr3_aa: CSAGVMGQGKETQYF
cdr3_nt: TGCAGTGCTGGAGTGATGGGACAGGGAAAAGAGACCCAGTACTTC

v_call: TRBV4-2
clone_size: once
j_call: TRBJ1-6
d_call: NA
cdr3_aa: CASSPKGPFPYNSPLHF
cdr3_nt: TGTGCCAGCAGCCCTAAGGGCCCCTTTCCCTATAATTCACCCCTCCACTTT

v_call: TRBV3-1
clone_size: NA
j_call: TRBJ1-1
d_call: NA
cdr3_aa: CASRARRETEAFF
cdr3_nt: TGTGCCAGCCGAGCCAGGCGGGAGACTGAAGCTTTCTTT

v_call: TRBV12-3/TRBV12-4
clone_size: few
j_call: TRBJ2-7
d_call: NA
cdr3_aa: CASRTLRGSSYEQYF
cdr3_nt: TGTGCCAGCAGGACCCTGCGGGGCAGCTCCTACGAGCAGTACTTC